A selection of T cell receptor beta chains follows, all from one sample in a study of shared clonotypes between healthy human individuals. Only in-frame clones appear in the TCRdb table, and some are missing; sequencing was by immunoSEQ multiplex PCR. The data show 1.5 million to 1.9 million clones, roughly 98% seen once. The sequenced sample consisted of naive CD4+ T cells sorted from blood. The source is a man aged 25-45 years in good health. The CDR3 runs from the conserved cysteine through the conserved F or W. A D gene is named only where the DNA matches it firmly. For some rows the clone size is stated as once, few or many, or as a class when expanded; others skip it.

clone size: -; V gene: TRBV6-5; D gene: TRBD1; J gene: TRBJ2-7; CDR3 protein: CASRKAGTGDYEQYF; CDR3 DNA: TGTGCCAGCAGGAAAGCCGGGACAGGGGACTACGAGCAGTACTTC
clone size: -; V gene: TRBV7-6; D gene: -; J gene: TRBJ2-1; CDR3 protein: CASSPGIASYNEQFF; CDR3 DNA: TGTGCCAGCAGCCCAGGGATTGCCTCCTACAATGAGCAGTTCTTC
clone size: -; V gene: TRBV9; D gene: -; J gene: TRBJ1-3; CDR3 protein: CASSVGVVSLGNTIYF; CDR3 DNA: TGTGCCAGCAGCGTAGGTGTTGTGAGTCTTGGAAACACCATATATTTT
clone size: -; V gene: TRBV30; D gene: -; J gene: TRBJ2-7; CDR3 protein: CAWGRGFYEQYF; CDR3 DNA: TGTGCCTGGGGCAGGGGTTTCTACGAGCAGTACTTC
clone size: -; V gene: TRBV29-1; D gene: -; J gene: TRBJ2-7; CDR3 protein: CSVADGRRIEQYF; CDR3 DNA: TGCAGCGTTGCGGACGGCAGGAGGATCGAGCAGTACTTC
clone size: once; V gene: TRBV7-2; D gene: TRBD1; J gene: TRBJ2-2; CDR3 protein: CASSLVDRVNTGELFF; CDR3 DNA: TGTGCCAGCAGCTTAGTAGACAGGGTAAACACCGGGGAGCTGTTTTTT
clone size: -; V gene: TRBV2; D gene: -; J gene: TRBJ2-1; CDR3 protein: CASTTREASNFDEQFF; CDR3 DNA: TGTGCCAGCACCACCCGTGAGGCTAGTAATTTCGATGAGCAGTTCTTC
clone size: -; V gene: TRBV18; D gene: -; J gene: TRBJ1-5; CDR3 protein: CASSPAGGPQPQHF; CDR3 DNA: TGTGCCAGCTCACCAGCGGGGGGCCCTCAGCCCCAGCATTTT
clone size: -; V gene: TRBV11-3; D gene: -; J gene: TRBJ2-2; CDR3 protein: CASRLDSPSINTGELFF; CDR3 DNA: TGTGCCAGCAGATTGGACAGTCCCTCGATTAACACCGGGGAGCTGTTTTTT
clone size: -; V gene: TRBV15; D gene: -; J gene: TRBJ2-1; CDR3 protein: CATSRVAVNEQFF; CDR3 DNA: TGTGCCACCAGCAGAGTAGCGGTGAATGAGCAGTTCTTC
clone size: -; V gene: TRBV6-1; D gene: -; J gene: TRBJ1-5; CDR3 protein: CASSEMGPGNQPQHF; CDR3 DNA: TGTGCCAGCAGTGAAATGGGTCCGGGCAATCAGCCCCAGCATTTT
clone size: -; V gene: TRBV30; D gene: -; J gene: TRBJ2-7; CDR3 protein: CAWSLSYEQYF; CDR3 DNA: TGTGCCTGGAGTCTTTCCTACGAGCAGTACTTC
clone size: -; V gene: TRBV10-1; D gene: TRBD2; J gene: TRBJ2-3; CDR3 protein: CASSELAGGSTDTQYF; CDR3 DNA: TGCGCCAGCAGTGAGCTAGCGGGGGGGAGCACAGATACGCAGTATTTT
clone size: -; V gene: TRBV5-1; D gene: TRBD1; J gene: TRBJ2-5; CDR3 protein: CASSRGTAQETQYF; CDR3 DNA: TGCGCCAGCAGCCGTGGGACAGCCCAAGAGACCCAGTACTTC
clone size: -; V gene: TRBV5-4; D gene: -; J gene: TRBJ1-1; CDR3 protein: CASSLEGTGTLGAFF; CDR3 DNA: TGTGCCAGCAGCTTGGAGGGGACCGGTACACTCGGGGCTTTCTTT
clone size: -; V gene: TRBV10-3; D gene: -; J gene: TRBJ2-3; CDR3 protein: CAAAGLTDTQYF; CDR3 DNA: TGTGCCGCGGCGGGACTTACAGATACGCAGTATTTT
clone size: -; V gene: TRBV14; D gene: -; J gene: TRBJ1-4; CDR3 protein: CASSRVAGTNEKLFF; CDR3 DNA: TGTGCCAGCAGCCGGGTGGCAGGTACTAATGAAAAACTGTTTTTT
clone size: -; V gene: TRBV9; D gene: -; J gene: TRBJ1-4; CDR3 protein: CASSPSGAREKLFF; CDR3 DNA: TGTGCCAGCAGCCCTTCAGGGGCTCGTGAAAAACTGTTTTTT
clone size: -; V gene: TRBV18; D gene: -; J gene: TRBJ2-6; CDR3 protein: CASSPYGVTGANVLTF; CDR3 DNA: TGTGCCAGCTCCCCTTACGGGGTCACTGGGGCCAACGTCCTGACTTTC
clone size: -; V gene: TRBV20-1; D gene: -; J gene: TRBJ2-7; CDR3 protein: CSATTRSEQYF; CDR3 DNA: TGCAGTGCGACTACTAGATCCGAGCAGTACTTC
clone size: -; V gene: TRBV7-6; D gene: -; J gene: TRBJ2-5; CDR3 protein: CASSLAPPAGNQETQYF; CDR3 DNA: TGTGCCAGCAGCTTAGCGCCTCCCGCGGGGAACCAAGAGACCCAGTACTTC
clone size: -; V gene: TRBV5-1; D gene: -; J gene: TRBJ2-5; CDR3 protein: CASSLAGSEETQYF; CDR3 DNA: TGCGCCAGCAGCTTGGCAGGGTCGGAAGAGACCCAGTACTTC
clone size: -; V gene: TRBV19; D gene: TRBD1; J gene: TRBJ1-5; CDR3 protein: CASSIHRGLVGNQPQHF; CDR3 DNA: TGTGCCAGTAGTATCCACAGGGGGCTTGTTGGCAATCAGCCCCAGCATTTT
clone size: -; V gene: TRBV19; D gene: TRBD2; J gene: TRBJ2-7; CDR3 protein: CASSTAGTYEQYF; CDR3 DNA: TGTGCCAGTAGCACAGCGGGAACCTACGAGCAGTACTTC
clone size: -; V gene: TRBV5-1; D gene: TRBD1; J gene: TRBJ2-3; CDR3 protein: CASSAGQGIVKDTQYF; CDR3 DNA: TGCGCCAGCAGCGCCGGACAGGGGATTGTAAAAGATACGCAGTATTTT
clone size: -; V gene: TRBV6-1; D gene: -; J gene: TRBJ2-5; CDR3 protein: CASKRETQYF; CDR3 DNA: TGTGCCAGCAAACGAGAGACCCAGTACTTC
clone size: -; V gene: TRBV4-3; D gene: -; J gene: TRBJ1-5; CDR3 protein: CASSPTTNQPQHF; CDR3 DNA: TGCGCCAGCAGCCCTACGACCAATCAGCCCCAGCATTTT
clone size: -; V gene: TRBV4-3; D gene: -; J gene: TRBJ2-7; CDR3 protein: CASSQVVTGRGNEQYF; CDR3 DNA: TGCGCCAGCAGCCAAGTTGTAACCGGGCGGGGCAACGAGCAGTACTTC
clone size: -; V gene: TRBV5-6; D gene: TRBD1; J gene: TRBJ1-2; CDR3 protein: CASSPVPRTGDARLGYTF; CDR3 DNA: TGTGCCAGCAGCCCGGTCCCACGAACAGGGGACGCTCGCCTGGGCTACACCTTC
clone size: -; V gene: TRBV5-1; D gene: -; J gene: TRBJ2-5; CDR3 protein: CASSLAGPKGETQYF; CDR3 DNA: TGCGCCAGCAGCTTGGCGGGCCCAAAGGGGGAGACCCAGTACTTC
clone size: -; V gene: TRBV29-1; D gene: TRBD2; J gene: TRBJ2-3; CDR3 protein: CSVGLAADTQYF; CDR3 DNA: TGCAGCGTTGGACTAGCGGCAGATACGCAGTATTTT
clone size: -; V gene: TRBV19; D gene: -; J gene: TRBJ1-1; CDR3 protein: CASTGAYTEAFF; CDR3 DNA: TGTGCCAGCACGGGGGCTTACACTGAAGCTTTCTTT
clone size: -; V gene: TRBV21-1; D gene: -; J gene: TRBJ2-3; CDR3 protein: CASRTGTLTDTQYF; CDR3 DNA: TGTGCCAGCAGGACAGGGACTCTCACAGATACGCAGTATTTT
clone size: -; V gene: TRBV7-9; D gene: -; J gene: TRBJ2-2; CDR3 protein: CASSLRQEPAGELFF; CDR3 DNA: TGTGCCAGCAGCTTAAGACAGGAGCCGGCCGGGGAGCTGTTTTTT
clone size: -; V gene: TRBV25-1; D gene: -; J gene: TRBJ1-2; CDR3 protein: CASSEYFRRNYGYTF; CDR3 DNA: TGTGCCAGCAGTGAATATTTCCGGAGAAACTATGGCTACACCTTC
clone size: -; V gene: TRBV9; D gene: -; J gene: TRBJ2-7; CDR3 protein: CASSVGSREEQYF; CDR3 DNA: TGTGCCAGCAGCGTAGGTTCCAGGGAAGAGCAGTACTTC
clone size: -; V gene: TRBV10-1; D gene: -; J gene: TRBJ2-1; CDR3 protein: CASSAFSARGSYNEQFF; CDR3 DNA: TGCGCCAGCAGTGCGTTTAGCGCTCGAGGCTCCTACAATGAGCAGTTCTTC
clone size: -; V gene: TRBV7-5; D gene: -; J gene: TRBJ2-1; CDR3 protein: CVRSPSRHEQFF; CDR3 DNA: TGTGTCAGAAGCCCCTCCCGACACGAGCAGTTCTTC
clone size: -; V gene: TRBV5-4; D gene: -; J gene: TRBJ2-1; CDR3 protein: CASSLFPYEQFF; CDR3 DNA: TGTGCCAGCAGCTTGTTCCCGTATGAGCAGTTCTTC
clone size: -; V gene: TRBV6-1; D gene: -; J gene: TRBJ1-5; CDR3 protein: CAAGRNRGNQPQHF; CDR3 DNA: TGTGCCGCAGGGAGGAATCGCGGCAATCAGCCCCAGCATTTT
clone size: once; V gene: TRBV18; D gene: -; J gene: TRBJ1-3; CDR3 protein: CASSVIPEKGSGNTIYF; CDR3 DNA: TGTGCCAGCTCAGTCATCCCCGAGAAAGGAAGTGGAAACACCATATATTTT
clone size: once; V gene: TRBV28; D gene: TRBD2; J gene: TRBJ2-6; CDR3 protein: CASEGGATNSGANVLTF; CDR3 DNA: TGTGCCAGCGAGGGAGGGGCTACCAACTCTGGGGCCAACGTCCTGACTTTC
clone size: -; V gene: TRBV5-1; D gene: -; J gene: TRBJ1-2; CDR3 protein: CASSLVGTYGYTF; CDR3 DNA: TGCGCCAGCAGCTTGGTGGGGACCTATGGCTACACCTTC
clone size: -; V gene: TRBV7-3; D gene: -; J gene: TRBJ2-2; CDR3 protein: CASSAWTNTGELFF; CDR3 DNA: TGTGCCAGCAGCGCTTGGACCAACACCGGGGAGCTGTTTTTT
clone size: -; V gene: TRBV5-1; D gene: -; J gene: TRBJ2-7; CDR3 protein: CASSYLASSYEQYF; CDR3 DNA: TGCGCCAGCAGCTACCTAGCGTCTTCCTACGAGCAGTACTTC
clone size: -; V gene: TRBV5-8; D gene: TRBD1; J gene: TRBJ2-7; CDR3 protein: CASSLTGTGAYEQYF; CDR3 DNA: TGTGCCAGCAGCTTGACCGGGACAGGGGCCTACGAGCAGTACTTC
clone size: -; V gene: TRBV28; D gene: -; J gene: TRBJ2-2; CDR3 protein: CAIPTVTGELFF; CDR3 DNA: TGTGCCATCCCGACAGTAACCGGGGAGCTGTTTTTT
clone size: -; V gene: TRBV18; D gene: -; J gene: TRBJ1-1; CDR3 protein: CASSLLGSRSMNTEAFF; CDR3 DNA: TGTGCCAGCTCCCTCCTAGGGTCGAGGAGTATGAACACTGAAGCTTTCTTT
clone size: -; V gene: TRBV15; D gene: TRBD1; J gene: TRBJ2-7; CDR3 protein: CATSRDHTGVEQYF; CDR3 DNA: TGTGCCACCAGCAGAGACCATACAGGGGTCGAGCAGTACTTC
clone size: -; V gene: TRBV4-3; D gene: -; J gene: TRBJ1-1; CDR3 protein: CASSQGLVNTEAFF; CDR3 DNA: TGCGCCAGCAGCCAGGGTTTGGTGAACACTGAAGCTTTCTTT